The 10 T cell receptor beta chains below all came from one sample that was sequenced in a study of blood T cell repertoires in COVID-19. The table came from immunoSEQ multiplex PCR; TCRdb's copy has only in-frame clones and leaves some out. The table lists 120,000 or so clones, approximately 81% of them singletons, with less than 6.5% in the top ten. The sequencing sample was made of peripheral blood. The receptors shown here come from a man aged 60-69 years with acute or convalescent COVID-19.

This rearrangement joins TRBV5-6 to TRBJ1-2; D ambiguous. This CDR3 spans 14 amino acids. The V and J ends lost 4 bases and 8 bases respectively, with 18 bases between them. From germline, CDR1 is SGHDT and CDR2 YYEEEE. CDR3 protein: CASSPRRAGFGYTF. CDR3 bases: TGTGCCAGCAGCCCAAGGAGGGCCGGTTTCGGCTACACCTTC. Using reference TRBV5-6 and TRBJ1-2 for the parts outside the CDR3, the full variable domain is DAGVTQSPTHLIKTRGQQVTLRCSPKSGHDTVSWYQQALGQGPQFIFQYYEEEERQRGNFPDRFSGHQFPNYSSELNVNALLLGDSALYLCASSPRRAGFGYTFGSGTRLTVV.

The V and J genes are TRBV27 and TRBJ1-2, with D maybe TRBD1 (5 bases). V dropped 5 bases and J dropped 2 bases, with 15 bases sitting between them. Germline values: CDR1 MNHEY, CDR2 SMNVEV (reference sequence). The CDR3 length is 15 residues. CDR3 bases: TGTGCCAGCAGTAAACAAGGGGTACTAAACTATGGCTACACCTTC. It encodes CASSKQGVLNYGYTF.

The rearrangement joins TRBV19 to TRBJ1-6; D call uncertain. V was clipped by 8 bases and J by 8 bases, with 13 bases between them. Germline V gives CDR1 LNHDA, CDR2 SQIVND (reference sequence). The CDR3 loop spans 13 amino acids. CDR3 region: CASREGGHSPLHF. The CDR3 coding sequence is TGTGCCAGTCGGGAGGGAGGTCATTCACCCCTCCACTTT. Looking up the rest from reference TRBV19 and TRBJ1-6 gives the full variable domain: DGGITQSPKYLFRKEGQNVTLSCEQNLNHDAMYWYRQDPGQGLRLIYYSQIVNDFQKGDIAEGYSVSREKKESFPLTVTSAQKNPTAFYLCASREGGHSPLHFGNGTRLTVT.

The rearrangement links TRBV15 to TRBJ1-2; D call uncertain. V lost 0 bases and J lost 2, with 10 bases in between. Germline V gene sequence: CDR1 LNHNV, CDR2 YYDKDF (reference sequence). This CDR3 region has 15 residues. CDR3 sequence (DNA): TGTGCCACCAGCAGAGAGGCCAGTGCAAACTATGGCTACACCTTC. Its translation is CATSREASANYGYTF.

The genes are TRBV9 and TRBJ2-7, with TRBD1 as a possible D gene (5 bases). The CDR3 covers 16 residues. Germline assignment: CDR1 SGDLS and CDR2 YYNGEE. V lost 0 bases and J lost 0, with 13 bases in between. The CDR3 DNA reads as TGTGCCAGCAGCGTAGCGGACACCCCCCCCTCCTACGAGCAGTACTTC. It encodes CASSVADTPPSYEQYF.

The rearrangement links TRBV27 to TRBJ1-4; D is unclear. Germline CDR1 reads MNHEY; CDR2 reads SMNVEV (reference sequence). Trimming removed 8 bases from V and 7 bases from J, with 17 bases in between. CDR3 length equals 14 residues. CDR3 DNA sequence: TGTGCCAGCGCAAATGGCGGGTTTCCTGAAAAACTGTTTTTT. Encoded protein: CASANGGFPEKLFF.

V gene TRBV11-2 combines with J gene TRBJ2-1; TRBD2 is a possible D gene (5 bases). Per germline, CDR1 SGHAT and CDR2 FQNNGV. The CDR3 length is 11 residues. V lost 5 bases to trimming and J lost 9 bases, with 8 bases between them. The CDR3 DNA reads TGTGCCAGCAGCCCTGAGGGTGAGCAGTTCTTC. It specifies CASSPEGEQFF.

The chain recombines TRBV10-2 with TRBJ2-2; 13 bases are a match to TRBD2. The CDR3 runs to 18 residues. CDR1 and CDR2 from the germline V gene are WSHSY and SAAADI. V trimming: 3 bases; J trimming: 6 bases; junction bases outside the gene matches: 10. The CDR3 region has the DNA TGCGCCAGCAGTGACCCATCCGGGACTAGCGGGATTTCCGGGGAGCTGTTTTTT. It yields the protein CASSDPSGTSGISGELFF.

This clone was seen just once. This chain links TRBV6-4 with TRBJ2-1, with 7 positions matching TRBD2. With 8 bases clipped from V and 6 bases from J, the junction kept 7 bases outside the gene matches. The CDR3 consists of 13 residues. The V gene's germline CDR1 is MRHNA and CDR2 SNTAGT. The CDR3 DNA reads TGTGCCAGCTCTGGGGAGGGTGGCAATGAGCAGTTCTTC. It yields the protein CASSGEGGNEQFF.

CDR3 region: CASSQAILVSNGNEQFF. DNA of the CDR3: TGTGCCAGCAGCCAAGCAATTCTGGTGAGTAACGGTAATGAGCAGTTCTTC. This sequence joins TRBV3-1 (or the pseudogene TRBV3-2) and TRBJ2-1; D call uncertain. Germline-derived CDR1 and CDR2 are LGHDT and YNNKEL (reference sequence). V was trimmed by 1 base and J by 7 bases, leaving 20 bases between them. The CDR3 is 17 amino acids.